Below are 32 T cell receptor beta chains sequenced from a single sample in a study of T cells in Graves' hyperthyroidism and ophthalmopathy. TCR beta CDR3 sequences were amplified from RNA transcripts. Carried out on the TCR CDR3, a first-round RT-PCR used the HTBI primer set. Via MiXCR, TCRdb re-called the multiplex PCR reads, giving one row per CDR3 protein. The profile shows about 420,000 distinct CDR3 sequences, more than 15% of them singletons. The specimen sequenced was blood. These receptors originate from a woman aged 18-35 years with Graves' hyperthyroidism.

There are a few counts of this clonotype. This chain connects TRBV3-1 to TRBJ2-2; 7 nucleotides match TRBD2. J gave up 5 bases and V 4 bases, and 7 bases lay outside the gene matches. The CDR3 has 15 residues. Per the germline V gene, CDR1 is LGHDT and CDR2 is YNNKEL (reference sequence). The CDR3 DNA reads TGTGCCAGCAGCCCCTGGGGGGGAGAGACCGGGGAGCTGTTTTTT. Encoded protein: CASSPWGGETGELFF. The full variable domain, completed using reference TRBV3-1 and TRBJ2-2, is DTAVSQTPKYLVTQMGNDKSIKCEQNLGHDTMYWYKQDSKKFLKIMFSYNNKELIINETVPNRFSPKSPDKAHLNLHINSLELGDSAVYFCASSPWGGETGELFFGEGSRLTVL.

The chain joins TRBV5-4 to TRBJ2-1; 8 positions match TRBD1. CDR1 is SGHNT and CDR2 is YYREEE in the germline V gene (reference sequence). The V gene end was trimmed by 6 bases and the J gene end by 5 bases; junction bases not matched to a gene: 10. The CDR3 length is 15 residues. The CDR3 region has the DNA TGTGCCAGCACACTGTGGACAGGGAGGAACAATGAGCAGTTCTTC. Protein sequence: CASTLWTGRNNEQFF.

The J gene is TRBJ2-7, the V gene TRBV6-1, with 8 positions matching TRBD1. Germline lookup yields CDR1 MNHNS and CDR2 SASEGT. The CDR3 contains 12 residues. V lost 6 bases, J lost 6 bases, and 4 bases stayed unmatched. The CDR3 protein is CASSQTGVEQYF. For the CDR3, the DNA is TGTGCCAGCAGCCAGACAGGGGTCGAGCAGTACTTC.

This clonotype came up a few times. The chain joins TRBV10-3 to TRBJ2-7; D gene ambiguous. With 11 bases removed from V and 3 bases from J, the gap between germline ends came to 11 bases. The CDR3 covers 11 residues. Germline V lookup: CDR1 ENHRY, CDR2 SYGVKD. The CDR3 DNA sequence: TGTGCCGTCACCCAAGGCTACGAGCAGTACTTC. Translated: CAVTQGYEQYF.

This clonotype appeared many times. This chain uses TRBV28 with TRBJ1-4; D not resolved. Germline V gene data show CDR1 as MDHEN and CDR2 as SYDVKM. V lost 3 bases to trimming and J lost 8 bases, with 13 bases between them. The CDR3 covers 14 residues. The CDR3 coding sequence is TGTGCCAGCAGTTTTTATCCGGGTGTCGAAAAACTGTTTTTT. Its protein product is CASSFYPGVEKLFF.

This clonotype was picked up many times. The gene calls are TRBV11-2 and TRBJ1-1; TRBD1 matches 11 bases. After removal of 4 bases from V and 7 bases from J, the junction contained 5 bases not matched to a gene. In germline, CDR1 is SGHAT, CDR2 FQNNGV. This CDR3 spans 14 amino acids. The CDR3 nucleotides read TGTGCCAGCAGCTCATGGACAGGGGGCGATGAAGCTTTCTTT. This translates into CASSSWTGGDEAFF.

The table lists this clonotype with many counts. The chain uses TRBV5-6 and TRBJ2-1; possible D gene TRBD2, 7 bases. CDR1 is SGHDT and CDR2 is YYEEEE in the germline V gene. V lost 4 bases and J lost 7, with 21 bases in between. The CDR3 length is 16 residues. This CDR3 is CASSTRSSGRGNEQFF. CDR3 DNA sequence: TGTGCCAGCAGCACCCGGTCTAGCGGAAGGGGGAATGAGCAGTTCTTC. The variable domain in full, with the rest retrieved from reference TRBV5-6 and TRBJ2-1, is DAGVTQSPTHLIKTRGQQVTLRCSPKSGHDTVSWYQQALGQGPQFIFQYYEEEERQRGNFPDRFSGHQFPNYSSELNVNALLLGDSALYLCASSTRSSGRGNEQFFGPGTRLTVL.

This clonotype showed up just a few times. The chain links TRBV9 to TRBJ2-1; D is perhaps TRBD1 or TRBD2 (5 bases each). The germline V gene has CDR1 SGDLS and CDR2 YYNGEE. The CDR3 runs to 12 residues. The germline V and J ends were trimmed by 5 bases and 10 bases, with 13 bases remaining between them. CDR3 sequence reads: CASSPWGNEQFF. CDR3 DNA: TGTGCCAGCAGTCCATGGGGGAACGAGCAGTTCTTC.

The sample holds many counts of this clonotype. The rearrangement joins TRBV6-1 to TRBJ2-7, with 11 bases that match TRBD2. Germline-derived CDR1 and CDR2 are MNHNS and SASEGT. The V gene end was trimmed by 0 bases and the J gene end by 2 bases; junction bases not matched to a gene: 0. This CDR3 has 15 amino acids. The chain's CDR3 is CASSEASGGAYEQYF. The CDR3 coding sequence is TGTGCCAGCAGTGAAGCTAGCGGGGGGGCCTACGAGCAGTACTTC.

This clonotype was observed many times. CDR3 in amino acids: CASSLKTGGRETQYF. DNA of the CDR3: TGTGCCAGCAGCTTGAAAACAGGGGGCAGAGAGACCCAGTACTTC. The chain has TRBV5-6 and TRBJ2-5, with TRBD1 matching over 9 bases. Trimming removed 1 base from V and 4 bases from J; junction bases left unmatched: 5. Germline CDR1 is SGHDT and CDR2 is YYEEEE. CDR3 length: 15 amino acids.

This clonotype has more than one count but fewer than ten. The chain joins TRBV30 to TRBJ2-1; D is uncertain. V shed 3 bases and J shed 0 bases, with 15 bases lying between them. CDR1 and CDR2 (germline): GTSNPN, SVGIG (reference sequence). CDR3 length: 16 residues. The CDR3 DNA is TGTGCCTGGAGCCTCGAAGCGCATACCTCCTACAATGAGCAGTTCTTC. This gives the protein CAWSLEAHTSYNEQFF.

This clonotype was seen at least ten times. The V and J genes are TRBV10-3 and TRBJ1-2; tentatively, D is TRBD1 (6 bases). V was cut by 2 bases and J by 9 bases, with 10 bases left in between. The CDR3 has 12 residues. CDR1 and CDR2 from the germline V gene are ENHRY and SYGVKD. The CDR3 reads CAISEEQGSYTF. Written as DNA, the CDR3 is TGTGCCATCAGTGAGGAACAGGGAAGCTACACCTTC.

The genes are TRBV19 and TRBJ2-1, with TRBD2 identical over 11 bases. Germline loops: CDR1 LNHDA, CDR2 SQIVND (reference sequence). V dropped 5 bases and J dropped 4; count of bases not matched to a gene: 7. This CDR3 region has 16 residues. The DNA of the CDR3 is TGTGCCAGTAGTCGCCTTACTAGCGGGGGTTACAATGAGCAGTTCTTC. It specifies CASSRLTSGGYNEQFF. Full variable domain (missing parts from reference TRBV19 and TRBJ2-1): DGGITQSPKYLFRKEGQNVTLSCEQNLNHDAMYWYRQDPGQGLRLIYYSQIVNDFQKGDIAEGYSVSREKKESFPLTVTSAQKNPTAFYLCASSRLTSGGYNEQFFGPGTRLTVL.

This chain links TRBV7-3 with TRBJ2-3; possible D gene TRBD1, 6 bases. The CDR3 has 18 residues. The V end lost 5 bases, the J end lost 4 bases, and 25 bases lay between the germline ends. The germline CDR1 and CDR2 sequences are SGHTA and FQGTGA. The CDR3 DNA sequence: TGTGCCAGCAGCGCAAAGGGATCAGGCAGGGGCTTCTCAGATACGCAGTATTTT. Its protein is CASSAKGSGRGFSDTQYF.

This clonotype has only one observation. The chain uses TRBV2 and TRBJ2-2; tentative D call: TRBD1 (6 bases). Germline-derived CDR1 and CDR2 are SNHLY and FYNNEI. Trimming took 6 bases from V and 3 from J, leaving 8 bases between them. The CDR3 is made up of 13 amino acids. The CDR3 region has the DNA TGTGCCAGCAGGTACAGGGACACCGGGGAGCTGTTTTTT. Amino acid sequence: CASRYRDTGELFF.

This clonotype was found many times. The CDR3 reads CASSLGVGVGSENTIYF. The CDR3 bases are TGCGCCAGCAGCCTGGGCGTGGGAGTGGGTTCGGAAAACACCATATATTTT. V is TRBV5-1 and J is TRBJ1-3; D unresolved. The CDR3 totals 17 residues. Per the germline V gene, CDR1 is SGHRS and CDR2 is YFSETQ. V lost 4 bases, J lost 6 bases, and 23 bases lay in between.

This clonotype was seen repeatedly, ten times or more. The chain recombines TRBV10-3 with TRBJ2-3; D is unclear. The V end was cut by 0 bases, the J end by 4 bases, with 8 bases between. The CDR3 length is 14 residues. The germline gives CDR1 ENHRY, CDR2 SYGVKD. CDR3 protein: CAISESGSPDTQYF. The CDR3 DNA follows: TGTGCCATCAGTGAGTCGGGTAGCCCAGATACGCAGTATTTT.

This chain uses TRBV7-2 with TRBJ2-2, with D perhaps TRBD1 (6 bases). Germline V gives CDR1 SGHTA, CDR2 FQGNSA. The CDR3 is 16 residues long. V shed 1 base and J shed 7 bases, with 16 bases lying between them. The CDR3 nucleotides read TGTGCCAGCAGCTTAGATGGGGTGAGGGGGATCGGGGAGCTGTTTTTT. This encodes CASSLDGVRGIGELFF.

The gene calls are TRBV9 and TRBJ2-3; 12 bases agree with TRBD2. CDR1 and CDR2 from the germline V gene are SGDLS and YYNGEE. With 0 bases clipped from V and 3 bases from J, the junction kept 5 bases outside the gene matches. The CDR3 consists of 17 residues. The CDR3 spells CASSVGTSGGRTDTQYF. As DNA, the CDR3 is TGTGCCAGCAGCGTAGGTACTAGCGGGGGGAGGACAGATACGCAGTATTTT.

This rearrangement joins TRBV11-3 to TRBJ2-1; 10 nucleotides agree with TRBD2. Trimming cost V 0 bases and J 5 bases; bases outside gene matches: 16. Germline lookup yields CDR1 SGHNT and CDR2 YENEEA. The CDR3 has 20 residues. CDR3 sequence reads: CASSLDEGRWGAGGDNEQFF. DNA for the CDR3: TGTGCCAGCAGCTTAGATGAGGGGAGATGGGGAGCGGGAGGGGACAATGAGCAGTTCTTC.

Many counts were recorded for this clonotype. The CDR3 DNA sequence: TGTGCCAGCAGCCAGGGGGGGACAGGGCATGGCTATGGCTACACCTTC. Protein: CASSQGGTGHGYGYTF. This chain links TRBV3-1 with TRBJ1-2, with TRBD1 matching 9 bases. From germline, CDR1 is LGHDT and CDR2 YNNKEL (reference sequence). V gave up 3 bases and J gave up 4 bases; unmatched junction bases: 9. The CDR3 extends over 16 amino acids.

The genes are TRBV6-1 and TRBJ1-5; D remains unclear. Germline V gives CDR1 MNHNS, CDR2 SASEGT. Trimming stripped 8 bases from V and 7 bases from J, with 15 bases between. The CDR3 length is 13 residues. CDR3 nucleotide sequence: TGTGCCAGCGGTACTTGGGTTGGGCAGCCCCAGCATTTT. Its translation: CASGTWVGQPQHF.

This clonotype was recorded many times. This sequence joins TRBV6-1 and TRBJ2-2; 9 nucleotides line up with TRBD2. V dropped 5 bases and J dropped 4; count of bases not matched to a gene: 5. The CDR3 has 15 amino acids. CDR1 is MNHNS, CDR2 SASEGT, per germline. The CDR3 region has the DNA TGTGCCAGCAGTTTTTTAGCGGGAGCCACCGGGGAGCTGTTTTTT. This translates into CASSFLAGATGELFF.

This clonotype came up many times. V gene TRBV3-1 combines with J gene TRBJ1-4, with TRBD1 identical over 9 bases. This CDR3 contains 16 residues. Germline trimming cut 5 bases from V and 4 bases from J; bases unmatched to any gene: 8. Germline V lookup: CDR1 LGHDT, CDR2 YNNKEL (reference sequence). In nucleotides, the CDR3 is TGTGCCAGCAGCTTAACGGACAGGGGAGTTAATGAAAAACTGTTTTTT. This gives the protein CASSLTDRGVNEKLFF.

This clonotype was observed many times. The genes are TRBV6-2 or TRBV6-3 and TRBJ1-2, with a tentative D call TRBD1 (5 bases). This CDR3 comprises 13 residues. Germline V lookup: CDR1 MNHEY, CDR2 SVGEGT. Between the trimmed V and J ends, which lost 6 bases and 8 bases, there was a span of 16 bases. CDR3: CASSRDGGSGYTF. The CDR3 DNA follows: TGTGCCAGCAGCCGGGACGGGGGAAGCGGCTACACCTTC.

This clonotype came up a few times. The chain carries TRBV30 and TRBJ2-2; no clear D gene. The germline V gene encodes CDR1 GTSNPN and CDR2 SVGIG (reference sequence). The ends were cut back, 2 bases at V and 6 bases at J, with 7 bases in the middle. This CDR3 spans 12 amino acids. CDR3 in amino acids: CAWSLGPGELFF. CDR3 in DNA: TGTGCCTGGAGTCTAGGGCCCGGGGAGCTGTTTTTT.

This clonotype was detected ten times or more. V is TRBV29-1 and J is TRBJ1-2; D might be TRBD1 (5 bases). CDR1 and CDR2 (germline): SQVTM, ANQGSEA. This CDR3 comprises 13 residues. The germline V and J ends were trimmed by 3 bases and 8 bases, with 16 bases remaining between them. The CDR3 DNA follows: TGCAGCGTTGAGTTCTTGGTAGGGGTCGGCTACACCTTC. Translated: CSVEFLVGVGYTF.

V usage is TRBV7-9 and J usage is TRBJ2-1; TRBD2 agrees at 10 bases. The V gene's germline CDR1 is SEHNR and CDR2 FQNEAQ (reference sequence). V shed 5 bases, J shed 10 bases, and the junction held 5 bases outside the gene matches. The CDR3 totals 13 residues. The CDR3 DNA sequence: TGTGCCAGCAGCCCGGGACTAGCGAGGGAGCAGTTCTTC. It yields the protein CASSPGLAREQFF.

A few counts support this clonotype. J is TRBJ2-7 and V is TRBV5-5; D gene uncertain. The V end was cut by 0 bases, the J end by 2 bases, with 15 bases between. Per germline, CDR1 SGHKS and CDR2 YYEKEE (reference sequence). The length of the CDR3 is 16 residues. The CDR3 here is CASSLAPRLVAYEQYF. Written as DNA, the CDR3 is TGTGCCAGCAGCTTGGCCCCCCGACTTGTAGCCTACGAGCAGTACTTC. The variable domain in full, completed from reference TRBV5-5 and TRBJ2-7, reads DAGVTQSPTHLIKTRGQQVTLRCSPISGHKSVSWYQQVLGQGPQFIFQYYEKEERGRGNFPDRFSARQFPNYSSELNVNALLLGDSALYLCASSLAPRLVAYEQYFGPGTRLTVT.

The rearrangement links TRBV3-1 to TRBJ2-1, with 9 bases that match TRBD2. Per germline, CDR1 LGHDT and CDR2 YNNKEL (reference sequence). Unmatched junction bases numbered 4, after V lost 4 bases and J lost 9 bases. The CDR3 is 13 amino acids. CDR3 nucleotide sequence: TGTGCCAGCAGCCTAGCGGGAGTGGCTGAGCAGTTCTTC. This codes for CASSLAGVAEQFF.

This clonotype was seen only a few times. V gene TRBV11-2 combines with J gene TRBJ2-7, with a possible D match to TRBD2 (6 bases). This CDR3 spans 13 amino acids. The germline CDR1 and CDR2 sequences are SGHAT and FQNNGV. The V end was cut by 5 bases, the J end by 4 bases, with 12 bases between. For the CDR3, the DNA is TGTGCCAGCAGCCCAGGGACTTGGTACGAGCAGTACTTC. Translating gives CASSPGTWYEQYF.

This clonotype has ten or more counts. The CDR3 region is CASSLVQGGDGYTF. The CDR3 DNA sequence: TGTGCCAGCAGCTTGGTCCAGGGGGGAGATGGCTACACCTTC. This sequence joins TRBV5-6 and TRBJ1-2; 7 nucleotides align to TRBD1. The V gene's germline CDR1 is SGHDT and CDR2 YYEEEE. The CDR3 totals 14 residues. With 0 bases clipped from V and 6 bases from J, the junction kept 5 bases outside the gene matches.